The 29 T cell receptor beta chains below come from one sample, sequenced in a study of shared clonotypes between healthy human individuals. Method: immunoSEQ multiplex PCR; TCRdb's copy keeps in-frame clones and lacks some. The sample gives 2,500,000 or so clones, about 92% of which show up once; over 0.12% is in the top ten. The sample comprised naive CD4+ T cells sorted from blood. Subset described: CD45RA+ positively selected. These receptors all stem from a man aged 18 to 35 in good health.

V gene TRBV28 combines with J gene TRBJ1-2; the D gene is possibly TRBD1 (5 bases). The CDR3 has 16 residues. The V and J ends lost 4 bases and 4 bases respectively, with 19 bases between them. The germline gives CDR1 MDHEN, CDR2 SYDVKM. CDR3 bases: TGTGCCAGCAGTTCACCCCTCAGGGTAGCGAGCTATGGCTACACCTTC. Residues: CASSSPLRVASYGYTF.

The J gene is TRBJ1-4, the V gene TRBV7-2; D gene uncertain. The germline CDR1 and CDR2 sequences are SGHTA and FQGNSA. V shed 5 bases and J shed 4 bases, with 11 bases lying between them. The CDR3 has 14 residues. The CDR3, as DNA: TGTGCCAGCAGCCCCCGGAGTGGTAATGAAAAACTGTTTTTT. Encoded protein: CASSPRSGNEKLFF.

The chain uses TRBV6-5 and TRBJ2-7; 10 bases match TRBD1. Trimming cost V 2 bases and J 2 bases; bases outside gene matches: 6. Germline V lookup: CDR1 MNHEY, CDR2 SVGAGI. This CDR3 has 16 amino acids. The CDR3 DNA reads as TGTGCCAGCAGTTACCGAGGACAGGGGGGGGCCTACGAGCAGTACTTC. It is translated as CASSYRGQGGAYEQYF.

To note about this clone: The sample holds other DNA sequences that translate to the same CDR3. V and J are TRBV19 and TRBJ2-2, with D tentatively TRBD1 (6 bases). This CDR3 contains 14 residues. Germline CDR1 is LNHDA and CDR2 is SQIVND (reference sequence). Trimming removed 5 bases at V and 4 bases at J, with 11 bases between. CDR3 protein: CASSVDRGTGELFF. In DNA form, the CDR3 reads TGTGCCAGTAGTGTGGACAGAGGCACCGGGGAGCTGTTTTTT.

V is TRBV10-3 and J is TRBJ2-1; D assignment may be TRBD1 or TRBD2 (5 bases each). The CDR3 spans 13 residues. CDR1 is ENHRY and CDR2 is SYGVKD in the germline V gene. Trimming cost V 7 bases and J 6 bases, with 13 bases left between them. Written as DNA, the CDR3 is TGTGCCATCACTGGCCTTGGGGGCAATGAGCAGTTCTTC. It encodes CAITGLGGNEQFF.

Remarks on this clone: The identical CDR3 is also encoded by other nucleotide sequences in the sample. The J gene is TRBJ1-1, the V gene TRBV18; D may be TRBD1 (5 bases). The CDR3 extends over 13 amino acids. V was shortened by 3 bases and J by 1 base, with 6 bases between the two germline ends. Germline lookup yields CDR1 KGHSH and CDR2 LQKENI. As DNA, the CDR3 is TGTGCCAGCTCACCGGGGGGGAACACTGAAGCTTTCTTT. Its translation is CASSPGGNTEAFF.

This chain's CDR3 is CASSLGISTIYEQYF. In DNA form, the CDR3 reads TGTGCCAGCAGCCTGGGGATTTCAACTATATACGAGCAGTACTTC. The chain combines TRBV11-2 with TRBJ2-7; D uncertain. V lost 5 bases to trimming and J lost 4 bases, with 18 bases between them. Germline V lookup: CDR1 SGHAT, CDR2 FQNNGV. This CDR3 contains 15 residues. The full variable domain, in which reference TRBV11-2 and TRBJ2-7 provide the parts outside the CDR3, is EAGVAQSPRYKIIEKRQSVAFWCNPISGHATLYWYQQILGQGPKLLIQFQNNGVVDDSQLPKDRFSAERLKGVDSTLKIQPAKLEDSAVYLCASSLGISTIYEQYFGPGTRLTVT.

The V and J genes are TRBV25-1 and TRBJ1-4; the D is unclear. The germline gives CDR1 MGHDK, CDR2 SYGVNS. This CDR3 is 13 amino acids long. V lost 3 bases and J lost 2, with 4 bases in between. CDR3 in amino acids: CASSDLTNEKLFF. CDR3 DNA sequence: TGTGCCAGCAGTGACCTCACTAATGAAAAACTGTTTTTT.

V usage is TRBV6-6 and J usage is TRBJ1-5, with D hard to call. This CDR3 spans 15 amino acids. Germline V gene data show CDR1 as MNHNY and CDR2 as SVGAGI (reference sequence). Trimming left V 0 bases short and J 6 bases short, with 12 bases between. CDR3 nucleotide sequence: TGTGCCAGCAGTTACTCAACGGGTCCGGGTCAGCCCCAGCATTTT. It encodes CASSYSTGPGQPQHF.

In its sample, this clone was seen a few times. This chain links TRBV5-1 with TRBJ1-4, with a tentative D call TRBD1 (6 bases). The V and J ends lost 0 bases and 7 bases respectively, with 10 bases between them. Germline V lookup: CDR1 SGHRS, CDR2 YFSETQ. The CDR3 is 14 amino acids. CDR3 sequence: CASSLAAGAEKLFF. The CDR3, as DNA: TGCGCCAGCAGCTTGGCGGCAGGGGCTGAAAAACTGTTTTTT. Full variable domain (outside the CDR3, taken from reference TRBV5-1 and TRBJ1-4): KAGVTQTPRYLIKTRGQQVTLSCSPISGHRSVSWYQQTPGQGLQFLFEYFSETQRNKGNFPGRFSGRQFSNSRSEMNVSTLELGDSALYLCASSLAAGAEKLFFGSGTQLSVL.

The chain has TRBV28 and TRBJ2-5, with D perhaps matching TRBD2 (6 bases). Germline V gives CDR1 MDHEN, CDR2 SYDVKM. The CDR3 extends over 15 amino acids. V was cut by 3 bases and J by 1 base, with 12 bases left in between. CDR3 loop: CASSFPAGRQETQYF. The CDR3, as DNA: TGTGCCAGCAGTTTTCCGGCGGGGCGCCAAGAGACCCAGTACTTC.

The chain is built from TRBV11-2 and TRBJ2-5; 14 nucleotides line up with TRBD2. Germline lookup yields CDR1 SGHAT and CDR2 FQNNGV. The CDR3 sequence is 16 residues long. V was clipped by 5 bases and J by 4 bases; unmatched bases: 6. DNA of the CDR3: TGTGCCAGCAGCCCATCGACTAGCGGGAGGGTAGAGACCCAGTACTTC. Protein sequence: CASSPSTSGRVETQYF.

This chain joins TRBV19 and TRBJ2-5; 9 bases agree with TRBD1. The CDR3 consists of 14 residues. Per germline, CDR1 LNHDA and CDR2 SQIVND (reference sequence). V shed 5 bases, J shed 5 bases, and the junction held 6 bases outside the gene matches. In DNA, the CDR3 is TGTGCCAGTAGTGTGACAGGGGGTGAGGAGACCCAGTACTTC. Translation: CASSVTGGEETQYF.

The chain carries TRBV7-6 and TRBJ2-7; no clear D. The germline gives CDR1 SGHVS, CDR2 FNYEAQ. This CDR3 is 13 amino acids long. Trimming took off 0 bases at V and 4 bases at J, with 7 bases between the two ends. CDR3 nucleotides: TGTGCCAGCAGCTTAGCGCAGCAATACGAGCAGTACTTC. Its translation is CASSLAQQYEQYF.

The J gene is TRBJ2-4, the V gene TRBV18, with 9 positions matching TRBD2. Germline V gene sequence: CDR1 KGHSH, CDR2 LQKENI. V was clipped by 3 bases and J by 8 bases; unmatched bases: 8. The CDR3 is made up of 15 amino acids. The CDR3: CASSPLSGRLDIQYF. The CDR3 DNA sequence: TGTGCCAGCTCACCGCTCAGCGGGAGGCTAGACATTCAGTACTTC.

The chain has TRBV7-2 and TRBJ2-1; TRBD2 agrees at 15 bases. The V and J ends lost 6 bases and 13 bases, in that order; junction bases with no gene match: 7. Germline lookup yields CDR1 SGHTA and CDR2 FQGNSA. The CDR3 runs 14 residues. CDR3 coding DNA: TGTGCCAGCAGTGGGACTAGCGGGAGGAAAAGACAGTTCTTC. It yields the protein CASSGTSGRKRQFF.

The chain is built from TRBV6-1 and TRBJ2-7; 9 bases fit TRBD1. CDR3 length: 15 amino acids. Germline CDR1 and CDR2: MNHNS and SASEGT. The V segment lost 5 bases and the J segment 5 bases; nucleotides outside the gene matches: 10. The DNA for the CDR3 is TGTGCCAGCAGTCACCGAGGGGGACAGGGTGACGAGCAGTACTTC. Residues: CASSHRGGQGDEQYF.

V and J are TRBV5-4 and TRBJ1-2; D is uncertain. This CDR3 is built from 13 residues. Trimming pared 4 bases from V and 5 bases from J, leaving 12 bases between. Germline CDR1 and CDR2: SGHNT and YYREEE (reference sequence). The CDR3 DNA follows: TGTGCCAGCAGCCAGGACGGGCTTTATGGCTACACCTTC. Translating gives CASSQDGLYGYTF.

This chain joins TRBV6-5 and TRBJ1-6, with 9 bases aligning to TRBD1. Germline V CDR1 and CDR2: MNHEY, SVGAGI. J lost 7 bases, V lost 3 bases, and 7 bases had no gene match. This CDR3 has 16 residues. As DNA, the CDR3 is TGTGCCAGCAGTTATGTGACGGGACAGGGAAATTCACCCCTCCACTTT. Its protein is CASSYVTGQGNSPLHF.

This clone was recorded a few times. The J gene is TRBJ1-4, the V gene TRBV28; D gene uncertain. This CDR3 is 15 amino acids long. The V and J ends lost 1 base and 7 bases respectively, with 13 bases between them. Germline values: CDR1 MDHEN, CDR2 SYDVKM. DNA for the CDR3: TGTGCCAGCAGTTTATCAACGGGGTCTCGTGAAAAACTGTTTTTT. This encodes CASSLSTGSREKLFF.

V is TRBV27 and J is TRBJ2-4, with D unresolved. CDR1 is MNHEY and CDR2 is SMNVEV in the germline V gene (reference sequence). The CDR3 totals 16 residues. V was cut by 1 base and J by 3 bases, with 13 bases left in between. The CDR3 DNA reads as TGTGCCAGCAGTTTATGGTCGGAGAAAGGCAAAAACATTCAGTACTTC. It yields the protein CASSLWSEKGKNIQYF.

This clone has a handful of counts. In nucleotides, the CDR3 is TGTGCAAGTCGCACAGAGGTCGTGGGGGGCTACACCTTC. It translates to CASRTEVVGGYTF. The gene calls are TRBV12-2 and TRBJ1-2. TRBV12-2 is labeled a pseudogene. This CDR3 comprises 13 residues.

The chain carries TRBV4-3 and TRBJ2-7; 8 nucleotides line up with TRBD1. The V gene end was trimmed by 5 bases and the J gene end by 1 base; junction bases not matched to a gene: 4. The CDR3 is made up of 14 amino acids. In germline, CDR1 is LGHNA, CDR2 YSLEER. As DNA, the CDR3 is TGCGCCAGCAGCTATCGGACAGGGTCCTACGAGCAGTACTTC. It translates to CASSYRTGSYEQYF.

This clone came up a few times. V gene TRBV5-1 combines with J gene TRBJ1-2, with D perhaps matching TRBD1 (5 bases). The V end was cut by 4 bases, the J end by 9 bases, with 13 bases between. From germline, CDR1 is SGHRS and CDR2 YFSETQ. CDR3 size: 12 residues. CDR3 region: CASSMAEGSYTF. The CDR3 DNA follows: TGCGCCAGCAGCATGGCGGAGGGGAGCTACACCTTC.

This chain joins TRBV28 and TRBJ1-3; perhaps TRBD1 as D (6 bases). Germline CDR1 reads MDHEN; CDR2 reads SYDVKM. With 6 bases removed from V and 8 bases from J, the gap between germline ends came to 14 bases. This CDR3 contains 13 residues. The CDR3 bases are TGTGCCAGCAGGGGAGGACAGTTTGACACCATATATTTT. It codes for CASRGGQFDTIYF.

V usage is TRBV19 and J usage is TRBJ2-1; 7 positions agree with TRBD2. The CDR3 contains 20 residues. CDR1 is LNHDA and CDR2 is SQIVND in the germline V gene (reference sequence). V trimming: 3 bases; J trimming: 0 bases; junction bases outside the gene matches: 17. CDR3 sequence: CASSMRGLGLSGASYNEQFF. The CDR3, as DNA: TGTGCCAGTAGTATGCGGGGTTTGGGGCTAAGCGGGGCCTCCTACAATGAGCAGTTCTTC.

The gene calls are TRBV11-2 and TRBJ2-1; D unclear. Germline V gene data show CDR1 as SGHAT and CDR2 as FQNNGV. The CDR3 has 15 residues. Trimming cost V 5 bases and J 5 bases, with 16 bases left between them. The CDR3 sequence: CASSAPKKGNNEQFF. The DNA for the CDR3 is TGTGCCAGCAGCGCACCGAAAAAGGGCAACAATGAGCAGTTCTTC. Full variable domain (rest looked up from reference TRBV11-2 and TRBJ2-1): EAGVAQSPRYKIIEKRQSVAFWCNPISGHATLYWYQQILGQGPKLLIQFQNNGVVDDSQLPKDRFSAERLKGVDSTLKIQPAKLEDSAVYLCASSAPKKGNNEQFFGPGTRLTVL.

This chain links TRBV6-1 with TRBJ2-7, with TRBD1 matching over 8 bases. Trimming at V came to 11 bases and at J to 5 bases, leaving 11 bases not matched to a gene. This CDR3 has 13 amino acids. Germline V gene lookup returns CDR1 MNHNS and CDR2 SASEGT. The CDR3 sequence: CAGGTGVFHEQYF. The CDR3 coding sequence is TGTGCCGGCGGGACAGGTGTTTTCCACGAGCAGTACTTC.

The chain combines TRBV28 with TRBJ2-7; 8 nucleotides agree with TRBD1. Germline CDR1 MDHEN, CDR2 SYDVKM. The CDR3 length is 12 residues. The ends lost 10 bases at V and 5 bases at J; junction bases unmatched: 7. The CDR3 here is CAISDRDHEQYF. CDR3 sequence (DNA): TGTGCCATCTCGGACAGGGACCACGAGCAGTACTTC.